A selection of T cell receptor beta chains follows, all from one sample in a study of blood T cell repertoires in COVID-19. The protocol was immunoSEQ multiplex PCR, while the TCRdb copy is restricted to in-frame clones and leaves out a portion. The sample shows about 420,000 clones, 70% to 90% of them seen only once. What was sequenced was peripheral blood. These TCRs come from a man aged 18-30 years with COVID-19, enrolled during active disease. The CDR3 runs from the conserved cysteine through the conserved F or W. A D gene is named only where the DNA matches it firmly. Clone size, where shown, is once, few, many, or a class for clones that have expanded.

clone_size,v_call,d_call,j_call,cdr3_aa,cdr3_nt
-,TRBV7-2,-,TRBJ1-5,CASSWQGQRQPQHF,TGTGCCAGCAGCTGGCAGGGTCAGCGTCAGCCCCAGCATTTT
-,TRBV5-4,TRBD2,TRBJ2-2,CASTWDYSNTGELFF,TGTGCCAGCACCTGGGACTATTCGAACACCGGGGAGCTGTTTTTT
-,TRBV13,TRBD2,TRBJ2-1,CASSAGLAGYNEQFF,TGTGCCAGCAGCGCGGGACTAGCGGGCTACAATGAGCAGTTCTTC
-,TRBV5-1,TRBD2,TRBJ2-1,CASSREGTGNEQFF,TGCGCCAGCAGTCGGGAGGGCACCGGAAATGAGCAGTTCTTC
-,TRBV2,TRBD2,TRBJ2-1,CASSRTSGELFF,TGTGCCAGCAGCCGGACTAGCGGGGAACTGTTCTTC
-,TRBV4-1,-,TRBJ2-1,CASSQGRGPLKHNEQFF,TGCGCCAGCAGCCAAGGGAGGGGACCCCTCAAACACAATGAGCAGTTCTTC
-,TRBV6-5,-,TRBJ2-1,CASSPRPRRDEQFF,TGTGCCAGCAGTCCCCGGCCACGTCGGGATGAGCAGTTCTTC
-,TRBV18,-,TRBJ1-4,CASSHKEKLFF,TGTGCCAGCTCACACAAAGAAAAACTGTTTTTT
-,TRBV28,TRBD1,TRBJ1-3,CASRQGAPGNTIYF,TGTGCCAGCAGACAGGGGGCGCCTGGAAACACCATATATTTT
-,TRBV2,TRBD1,TRBJ2-5,CASSWDRAQETQYF,TGTGCCAGCAGTTGGGACAGGGCCCAAGAGACCCAGTACTTC
-,TRBV29-1,-,TRBJ2-1,CSVVPQGTPYNEQFF,TGCAGCGTTGTCCCCCAGGGGACACCCTACAATGAGCAGTTCTTC
-,TRBV10-3,TRBD1,TRBJ1-1,CAISESTGGRTEAFF,TGTGCCATCAGTGAGTCGACAGGGGGTCGGACTGAAGCTTTCTTT
-,TRBV24-1,TRBD1,TRBJ2-5,CATSDVGQGGGTQYF,TGTGCCACCAGTGATGTGGGACAGGGCGGAGGGACCCAGTACTTC
-,TRBV7-8,-,TRBJ1-2,CASSPLYGYTF,TGTGCCAGCAGCCCCCTTTATGGCTACACCTTC
-,TRBV4-1,TRBD2,TRBJ2-3,CASSQVGLAGIVDTQYF,TGCGCCAGCAGCCAGGTTGGACTAGCGGGGATTGTAGATACGCAGTATTTT
-,TRBV7-9,TRBD1,TRBJ1-1,CASSRGTGTEAFF,TGTGCCAGCAGCCGAGGGACAGGCACTGAAGCTTTCTTT
-,TRBV3-1/TRBV3-2,-,TRBJ1-2,CASSHQTGYNYGYTF,TGTGCCAGCAGCCACCAGACAGGATACAATTATGGCTACACCTTC
-,TRBV7-3,TRBD1,TRBJ1-4,CHRGQANEKLFF,TGTCACAGGGGACAGGCTAATGAAAAACTGTTTTTT
-,TRBV5-4,-,TRBJ2-1,CASSSGGNLDNEQFF,TGTGCCAGCAGCTCTGGAGGGAACTTAGACAATGAGCAGTTCTTC
-,TRBV5-6,-,TRBJ1-2,CASSFVLSGGYTF,TGTGCCAGCAGCTTCGTCTTATCGGGAGGCTACACCTTC
once,TRBV11-2,TRBD2,TRBJ2-7,CASSFSSGNSYEQYF,TGTGCCAGCAGCTTTTCTAGCGGGAATTCGTACGAGCAGTACTTC
-,TRBV5-4,-,TRBJ1-1,CASSSGGQYTEAFF,TGTGCCAGCAGCTCCGGGGGGCAGTACACTGAAGCTTTCTTT
once,TRBV6-6,TRBD2,TRBJ2-5,CASSSGAETQYF,TGTGCCAGCTCTAGCGGGGCAGAGACCCAGTACTTC
-,TRBV7-9,TRBD1,TRBJ1-2,CASSSGQGAYGYTF,TGTGCCAGCAGCTCCGGACAGGGGGCGTACGGCTACACCTTC
-,TRBV27,TRBD1,TRBJ2-3,CASSAWTGGMSDTQYF,TGTGCCAGCAGTGCCTGGACAGGGGGTATGTCAGATACGCAGTATTTT
-,TRBV6-1,-,TRBJ2-1,CASSEGSFSYNEQFF,TGTGCCAGCAGTGAAGGTTCCTTCTCCTACAATGAGCAGTTCTTC
-,TRBV18,-,TRBJ2-7,CASSPGAVLSYEQYF,TGTGCCAGCTCACCAGGGGCAGTCCTTTCCTACGAGCAGTACTTC
-,TRBV4-1,TRBD2,TRBJ2-1,CASSQAGTSVYNEQFF,TGCGCCAGCAGCCAGGCCGGGACTAGCGTGTACAATGAGCAGTTCTTC
once,TRBV4-1,-,TRBJ2-1,CASSKLQGTLNEQFF,TGCGCCAGCAGTAAACTACAGGGTACCCTCAATGAGCAGTTCTTC
-,TRBV7-3,-,TRBJ2-2,CASSLRTDYTGELFF,TGTGCCAGCAGCTTGAGGACTGATTACACCGGGGAGCTGTTTTTT
-,TRBV7-6,-,TRBJ2-2,CASSLEQGITGELFF,TGTGCCAGCAGCTTAGAGCAGGGGATTACCGGGGAGCTGTTTTTT
-,TRBV3-1/TRBV3-2,TRBD1,TRBJ1-1,CASSQRTGHTEAFF,TGTGCCAGCAGCCAACGGACAGGCCACACTGAAGCTTTCTTT
-,TRBV5-1,TRBD2,TRBJ2-1,CASSLAPSGQNKQFF,TGCGCCAGCAGCTTGGCGCCTAGCGGGCAGAATAAGCAGTTCTTC
-,TRBV29-1,-,TRBJ1-1,CSVEVRGLMNTEAFF,TGCAGCGTTGAAGTGAGGGGACTAATGAACACTGAAGCTTTCTTT
-,TRBV6-1,TRBD1,TRBJ1-2,CASSETGSLGYTF,TGTGCCAGCAGTGAGACAGGGAGTTTAGGCTACACCTTC
-,TRBV11-2,TRBD2,TRBJ2-1,CASSLRLAVRSSYNEQFF,TGTGCCAGCAGCCTAAGACTAGCGGTTAGGAGCTCCTACAATGAGCAGTTCTTC
-,TRBV28,TRBD2,TRBJ2-5,CASTALAEETQYF,TGTGCCAGCACCGCACTAGCGGAAGAGACCCAGTACTTC
-,TRBV12-3/TRBV12-4,TRBD1,TRBJ2-4,CASQDRGLNIQYF,TGTGCCAGCCAGGACAGGGGTTTAAACATTCAGTACTTC
once,TRBV10-1,-,TRBJ2-2,CASSSGLAWELFF,TGCGCCAGCAGTTCAGGACTGGCTTGGGAGCTGTTTTTT
-,TRBV3-1/TRBV3-2,-,TRBJ1-1,CASSQGHTVDTEAFF,TGTGCCAGCAGCCAAGGTCACACCGTCGACACTGAAGCTTTCTTT
-,TRBV5-1,-,TRBJ2-2,CASSLGGGTFTGELFF,TGCGCCAGCAGCTTGGGAGGTGGAACTTTCACCGGGGAGCTGTTTTTT
-,TRBV30,-,TRBJ2-7,CAWSGKKGLQTYEQYF,TGTGCCTGGAGTGGCAAAAAGGGACTCCAAACCTACGAGCAGTACTTC
-,TRBV11-2,TRBD1,TRBJ2-2,CASSSIQGAAGELFF,TGTGCCAGCAGCTCAATACAGGGGGCGGCCGGGGAGCTGTTTTTT
-,TRBV30,-,TRBJ1-2,CAWRNQARDYGYTF,TGTGCCTGGAGAAATCAAGCGCGGGACTATGGCTACACCTTC
-,TRBV7-8,-,TRBJ2-2,CASSLGGPNTGELFF,TGTGCCAGCAGCTTAGGAGGGCCAAACACCGGGGAGCTGTTTTTT
-,TRBV2,-,TRBJ1-6,CASSEGGTQNSPLHF,TGTGCCAGCAGTGAAGGAGGGACACAGAATTCACCCCTCCACTTT
-,TRBV4-1,TRBD2,TRBJ2-3,CASSRMTSGGADTQYF,TGCGCCAGCAGCCGAATGACTAGCGGGGGGGCAGATACGCAGTATTTT
-,TRBV5-1,TRBD2,TRBJ2-3,CASRGGLANTDTQYF,TGCGCCAGCAGGGGGGGACTAGCGAACACAGATACGCAGTATTTT
once,TRBV19,-,TRBJ2-1,CASSIFAGSSYNEQFF,TGTGCCAGTAGTATCTTCGCGGGGAGCTCCTACAATGAGCAGTTCTTC
-,TRBV7-9,-,TRBJ2-6,CASSPSTGLSGANVLTF,TGTGCCAGCAGCCCAAGCACAGGCCTCTCTGGGGCCAACGTCCTGACTTTC
-,TRBV7-2,-,TRBJ1-1,CASSLQGSNTEAFF,TGTGCCAGCAGTTTACAGGGATCGAACACTGAAGCTTTCTTT
-,TRBV6-5,TRBD2,TRBJ2-1,CASSLSGLTYNEQFF,TGTGCCAGCAGCCTTAGCGGGCTGACCTACAATGAGCAGTTCTTC
-,TRBV19,-,TRBJ1-6,CASSSRYWDSPLHF,TGTGCCAGTAGTTCCAGGTACTGGGATTCACCCCTCCACTTT
few,TRBV5-1,TRBD1,TRBJ1-1,CASSQQGGNTEAFF,TGCGCCAGCAGCCAACAGGGGGGGAACACTGAAGCTTTCTTT
-,TRBV5-1,TRBD2,TRBJ2-3,CASSLAGLAGGADTQYF,TGCGCCAGCAGCTTGGCGGGACTAGCGGGAGGCGCAGATACGCAGTATTTT
-,TRBV9,TRBD2,TRBJ2-3,CASSALAASTDTQYF,TGTGCCAGCAGCGCTCTAGCGGCAAGCACAGATACGCAGTATTTT
-,TRBV5-4,TRBD1,TRBJ1-1,CASSSVGQESEAFF,TGTGCCAGCAGCTCCGTAGGACAGGAAAGTGAAGCTTTCTTT
few,TRBV18,TRBD1,TRBJ1-1,CASSPPTGGTEAFF,TGTGCCAGCTCACCACCGACAGGGGGGACTGAAGCTTTCTTT
-,TRBV5-1,TRBD2,TRBJ2-1,CASSSLAGGNNEQFF,TGCGCCAGCAGCTCTCTAGCGGGAGGCAACAATGAGCAGTTCTTC
-,TRBV11-2,TRBD2,TRBJ2-1,CASSLDRPAGGTYNEQFF,TGTGCCAGCAGCTTAGATCGCCCAGCGGGGGGGACATACAATGAGCAGTTCTTC